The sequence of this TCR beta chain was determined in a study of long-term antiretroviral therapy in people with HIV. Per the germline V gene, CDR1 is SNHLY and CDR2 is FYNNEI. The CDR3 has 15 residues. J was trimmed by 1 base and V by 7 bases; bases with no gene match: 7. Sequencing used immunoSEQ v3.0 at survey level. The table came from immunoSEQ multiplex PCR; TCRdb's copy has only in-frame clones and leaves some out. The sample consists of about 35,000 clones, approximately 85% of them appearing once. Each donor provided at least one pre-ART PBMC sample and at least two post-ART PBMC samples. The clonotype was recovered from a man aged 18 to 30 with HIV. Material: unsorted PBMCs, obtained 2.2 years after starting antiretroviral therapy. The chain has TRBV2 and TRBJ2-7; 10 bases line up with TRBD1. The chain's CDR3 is CASTEPGQGSYEQYF. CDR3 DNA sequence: TGTGCCAGCACCGAGCCGGGACAGGGGTCCTACGAGCAGTACTTC.